Here is one T cell receptor (beta chain) with its context. Its antigen remains unidentified. No base-level quality is on record; no much larger clone is a single base apart. This specimen's treatment or condition label, interpreted: about 20 received Ad26.COV2.S at low or high dose, single or two shots; several received placebo; per-sample allocation not given. For vaccine and placebo recipients, the sequenced repertoires came from samples collected on day 63 after the first injection. Between 29 July and 7 August 2020, Cohort 1b enrolled approximately 26 adults aged 18-55 years at one site in Boston, USA. As a vaccine, Ad26.COV2.S was a replication-incompetent adenovirus type 26 vector that expressed a prefusion-stabilized SARS-CoV-2 spike protein derived from the original Wuhan strain. The immunoSEQ Assay was used to sequence TCRbeta CDR3 regions. After extraction, genomic DNA underwent amplification by bias-controlled multiplex PCR, followed by high-throughput sequencing. The original pipeline was this. To quantify the absolute abundance of every unique TCRbeta CDR3 region, sequences were collapsed and filtered. T cell fraction was estimated by normalizing TCRbeta template counts to usable DNA, which was measured by amplifying reference genes present in all nucleated cells. Repertoire TCRs were annotated as SARS-CoV-2-specific when V gene, CDR3 amino acid sequence and J gene were exactly matched to a known reactive TCR set. The reference SARS-CoV-2 TCR set came from MIRA and was filtered for enrichment in COVID-19-positive ImmuneCODE repertoires, removing public or cross-reactive TCRs. Based on the MIRA antigens, annotated TCRs were further analysed at the level of specific ORF or position within ORF. Depth was the summed frequency of annotated unique rearrangements, while breadth was defined as annotated unique rearrangements over total unique productive rearrangements. Two-sided Wilcoxon rank-sum tests were applied when comparing TCR breadth between groups. TCRdb's version of the immuneACCESS table is confined to in-frame rearrangements and falls short of the full clone set. An unresolved V gene accounts for under half of the shortfall where checked; the remainder is of unknown origin. V and J calls and clone size are as listed in that table; D and trimming were resolved from the DNA. The sample data list some 420,000 clones, and approximately 87% of these were observed just once. Around 3.6% of the sample is taken by the ten largest.

This sample was included in a study of Ad26.COV2.S vaccination and SARS-CoV-2 variants (dated by TCRdb to the early 2020s). In the study overall: Vaccine-arm donors came from COV1001, a multicentre, randomized, double-blind, placebo-controlled phase I-IIa trial of Ad26.COV2.S in healthy adults. TCRbeta repertoire sequencing was used to assess the specificity and breadth of SARS-CoV-2-reactive T cell receptors after Ad26.COV2.S vaccination. The TCR-sequenced set comprised around 30 samples: around 20 Ad26.COV2.S vaccine recipients, 5 placebo recipients and 8 SARS-CoV-2 convalescent individuals. Throughout the experiments and outcome assessment, investigators stayed blinded to trial group allocation. Ad26.COV2.S was administered intramuscularly at a dose of 5x10^10 or 1x10^11 viral particles, either as one shot or as two shots given 56 days apart. Trial participants were randomized into five groups of five: low-dose or high-dose Ad26.COV2.S given once or twice, or placebo on both occasions. Points the paper makes about the study in general: The study lacked the statistical power to compare responses across vaccine doses or regimens. Compared with placebo recipients, Ad26.COV2.S recipients showed higher spike-specific TCR breadth (P = 0.0014). Vaccine and placebo recipients had similar non-spike TCR breadth, a finding consistent with the vaccine containing only spike. The authors noted that total T cell responses may have been underestimated by the TCR breadth and depth analyses. After vaccination, spike-specific CD8+ and CD4+ T cell responses were reported to show substantial breadth.

Trimming takes 4 bases from V and 5 bases from J, and the germline ends sit 14 bases apart. From cysteine to phenylalanine, the CDR3 is 14 amino acids long. The entry retains the CDR3 DNA only, 42 bases that are in frame from base 1. CDR1 LGHDT and CDR2 YNNKEL are derived from the germline V gene (reference sequence). Sequencing used peripheral blood, obtained in a trial of Ad26.COV2.S vaccine versus placebo. The receptor comes from a person aged 18-60 years who received the Ad26.COV2.S COVID-19 vaccine or a placebo. The V gene is TRBV3-1 (or the pseudogene TRBV3-2) and the J gene is TRBJ2-5; the D gene is perhaps TRBD1 or TRBD2, each of them matching over 5 bases. This receptor carries the CDR3 CASSRDPLRETQYF. The nucleotides are TGTGCCAGCAGCCGGGACCCCCTGAGGGAGACCCAGTACTTC.